The present T cell receptor (beta chain) was sequenced within a study of cytomegalovirus exposure and HLA in healthy donors. Overall study: Most genotyped donors, over 70% of roughly 400, had Caucasian-associated genetic ancestry. The study's findings and limits: Later work associated 17,000 or so TCR beta sequences with HLA alleles at 0.05 false discovery rate. Later work showed greater clonal expansion in HLA-associated TCR beta chains than in equally common others.

Deletions cut 5 bases from V and 1 base from J, with 8 bases between. From germline, CDR1 is SGHTA and CDR2 FQGTGA. The length of the CDR3 is 13 residues. About this clone itself: The antigen is unknown.

PCR was performed using 60 Vbeta and 13 Jbeta primers. This table comes from immunoSEQ multiplex PCR, and its TCRdb copy is limited to in-frame clones, with some not included. In the table there are roughly 120,000 clones, roughly 80% of which are singletons. The source material was PBMCs. The gene calls are TRBV7-3 and TRBJ1-1; maybe TRBD1 (6 bases). This receptor was obtained from a female donor in good health and CMV-seropositive. As DNA, the CDR3 is TGTGCCAGCAGCGAGGACAGGAACACTGAAGCTTTCTTT. It is translated as CASSEDRNTEAFF.